This TCR beta chain is from a study of T cell repertoires in cytomegalovirus infection. Overall study context: From public TCR beta signatures came an indication of both CMV infection and matching HLA type.

There are 14 residues in the CDR3. Germline lookup yields CDR1 MDHEN and CDR2 SYDVKM. Study-wide results and caveats: Public TCR beta family frequency separated CMV-and-HLA carriers, including in an independent cohort. The ex vivo response was dominated by HLA-C-restricted CMV-specific TCR beta clonotypes.

TCRdb re-called the reads through MiXCR, storing one row per CDR3 protein. There are 740,000 or so distinct CDR3 sequences in the sample; 35% occur only once, and 2.5% to 3% lies in the top ten. The sample holds many counts of this clonotype. Its target is not known. The junction shows a germline mismatch at one end, possibly a read error. The sequence derives from a human donor in good health (CMV status not recorded). Some clones in this sample may be carry-over from other donors' samples. Sequenced sample: PBMCs. J is TRBJ2-4 and V is TRBV28, with 7 bases aligning to TRBD1. The CDR3 loop is CASSLDRAINIQYF. The CDR3 DNA follows: TGTGCCAGCAGTCTAGACAGGGCCATAAACATTCAGTACTTC.